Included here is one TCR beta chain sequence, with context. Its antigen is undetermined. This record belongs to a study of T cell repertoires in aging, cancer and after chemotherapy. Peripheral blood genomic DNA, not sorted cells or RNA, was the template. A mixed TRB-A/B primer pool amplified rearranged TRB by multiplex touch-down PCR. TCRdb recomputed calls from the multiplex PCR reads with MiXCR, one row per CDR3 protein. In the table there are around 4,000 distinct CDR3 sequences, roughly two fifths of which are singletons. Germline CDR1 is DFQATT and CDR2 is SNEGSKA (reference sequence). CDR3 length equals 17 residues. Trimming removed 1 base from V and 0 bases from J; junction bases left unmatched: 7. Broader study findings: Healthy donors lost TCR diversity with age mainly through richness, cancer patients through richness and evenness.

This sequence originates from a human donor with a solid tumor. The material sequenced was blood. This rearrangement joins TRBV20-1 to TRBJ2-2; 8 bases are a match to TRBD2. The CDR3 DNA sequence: TGCAGTGCTAGAGTCCCCCTAGCGGGTCCGAACACCGGGGAGCTGTTTTTT. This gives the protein CSARVPLAGPNTGELFF.